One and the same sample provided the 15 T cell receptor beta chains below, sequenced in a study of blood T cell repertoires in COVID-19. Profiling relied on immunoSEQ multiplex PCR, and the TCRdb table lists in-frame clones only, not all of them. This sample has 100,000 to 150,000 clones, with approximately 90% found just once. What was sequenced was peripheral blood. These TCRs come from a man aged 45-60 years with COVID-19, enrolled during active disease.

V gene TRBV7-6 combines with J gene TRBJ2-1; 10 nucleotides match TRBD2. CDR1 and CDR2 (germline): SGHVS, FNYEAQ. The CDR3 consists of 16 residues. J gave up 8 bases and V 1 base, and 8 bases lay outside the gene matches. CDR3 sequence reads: CASSLGSLAGAYEQFF. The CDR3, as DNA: TGTGCCAGCAGCTTAGGGAGTCTAGCGGGAGCGTATGAGCAGTTCTTC.

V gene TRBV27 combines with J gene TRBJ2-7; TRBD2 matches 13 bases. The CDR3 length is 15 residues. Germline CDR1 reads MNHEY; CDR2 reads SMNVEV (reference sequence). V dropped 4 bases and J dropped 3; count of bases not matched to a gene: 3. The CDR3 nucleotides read TGTGCCAGCAGTTGGACTAGCGGGAGCCTCTACGAGCAGTACTTC. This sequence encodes CASSWTSGSLYEQYF.

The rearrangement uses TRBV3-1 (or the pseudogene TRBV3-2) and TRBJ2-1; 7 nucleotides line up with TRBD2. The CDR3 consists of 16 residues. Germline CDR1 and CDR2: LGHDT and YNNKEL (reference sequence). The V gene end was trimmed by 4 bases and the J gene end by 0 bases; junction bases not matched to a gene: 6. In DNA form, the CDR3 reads TGTGCCAGCAGCCCCTTCGGCGGGAGCTCCTACAATGAGCAGTTCTTC. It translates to CASSPFGGSSYNEQFF.

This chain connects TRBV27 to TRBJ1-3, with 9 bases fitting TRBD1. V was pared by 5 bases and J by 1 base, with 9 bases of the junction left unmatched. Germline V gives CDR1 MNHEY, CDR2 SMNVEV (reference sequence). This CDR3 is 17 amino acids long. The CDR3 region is CASSRSTGGWSGNTIYF. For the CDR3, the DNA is TGTGCCAGCAGTCGATCAACAGGGGGCTGGTCTGGAAACACCATATATTTT.

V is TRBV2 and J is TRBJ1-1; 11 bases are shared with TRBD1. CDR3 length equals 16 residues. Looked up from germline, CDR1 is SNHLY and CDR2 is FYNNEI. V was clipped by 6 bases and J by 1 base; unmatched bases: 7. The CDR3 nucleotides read TGTGCCAGCAGACCCAGGGACAGGGGGACGAACACTGAAGCTTTCTTT. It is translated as CASRPRDRGTNTEAFF.

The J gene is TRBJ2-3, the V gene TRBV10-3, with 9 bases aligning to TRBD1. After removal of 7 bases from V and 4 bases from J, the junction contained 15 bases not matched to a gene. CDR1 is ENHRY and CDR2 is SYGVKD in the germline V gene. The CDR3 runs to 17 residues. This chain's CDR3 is CAITPQAGTGTSDTQYF. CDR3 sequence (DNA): TGTGCCATCACCCCCCAAGCCGGGACAGGGACCTCAGATACGCAGTATTTT.

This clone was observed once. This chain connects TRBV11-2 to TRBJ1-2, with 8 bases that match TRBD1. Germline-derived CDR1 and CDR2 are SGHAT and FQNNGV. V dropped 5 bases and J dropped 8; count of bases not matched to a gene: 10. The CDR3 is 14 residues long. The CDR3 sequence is CASSNGPGGGGYTF. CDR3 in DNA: TGTGCCAGCAGCAACGGACCAGGGGGCGGGGGCTACACCTTC.

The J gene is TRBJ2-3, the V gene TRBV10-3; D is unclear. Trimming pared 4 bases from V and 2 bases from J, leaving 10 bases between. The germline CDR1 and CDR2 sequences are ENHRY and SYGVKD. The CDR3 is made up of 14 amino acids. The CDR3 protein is CAISGQAFTDTQYF. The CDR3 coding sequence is TGTGCCATCAGTGGACAAGCCTTCACAGATACGCAGTATTTT.

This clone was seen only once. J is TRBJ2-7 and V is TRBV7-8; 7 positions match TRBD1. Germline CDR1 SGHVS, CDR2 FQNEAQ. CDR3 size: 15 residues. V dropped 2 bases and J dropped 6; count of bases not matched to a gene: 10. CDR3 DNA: TGTGCCAGCAGCTTACCCGGACAGGCGAGGGGCGAGCAGTACTTC. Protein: CASSLPGQARGEQYF.

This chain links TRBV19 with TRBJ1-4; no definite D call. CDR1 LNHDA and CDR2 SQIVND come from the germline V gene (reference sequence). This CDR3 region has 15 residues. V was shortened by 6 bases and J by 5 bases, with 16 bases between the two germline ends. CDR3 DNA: TGTGCCAGTAGCCCCCTCCCAGGTCAGAATGAAAAACTGTTTTTT. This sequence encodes CASSPLPGQNEKLFF.

CDR3 DNA sequence: TGTGCCAGCAGTCCCGGAGGGGCCGGGACTAGCGGGAGGTGGTACGAGCAGTACTTC. Amino acid sequence: CASSPGGAGTSGRWYEQYF. The genes are TRBV28 and TRBJ2-7; 15 nucleotides match TRBD2. Germline CDR1 MDHEN, CDR2 SYDVKM. The CDR3 runs to 19 residues. V shed 5 bases and J 4 bases; nucleotides not matched to a gene: 15. The full variable domain, with the rest looked up from reference TRBV28 and TRBJ2-7, is DVKVTQSSRYLVKRTGEKVFLECVQDMDHENMFWYRQDPGLGLRLIYFSYDVKMKEKGDIPEGYSVSREKKERFSLILESASTNQTSMYLCASSPGGAGTSGRWYEQYFGPGTRLTVT.

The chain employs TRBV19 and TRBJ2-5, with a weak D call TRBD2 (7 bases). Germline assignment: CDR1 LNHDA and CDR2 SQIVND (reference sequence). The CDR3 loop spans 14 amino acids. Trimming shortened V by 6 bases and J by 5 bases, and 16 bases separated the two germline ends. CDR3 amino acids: CASSPRRGAETQYF. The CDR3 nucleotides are TGTGCCAGTAGCCCTCGACGGGGGGCGGAGACCCAGTACTTC.

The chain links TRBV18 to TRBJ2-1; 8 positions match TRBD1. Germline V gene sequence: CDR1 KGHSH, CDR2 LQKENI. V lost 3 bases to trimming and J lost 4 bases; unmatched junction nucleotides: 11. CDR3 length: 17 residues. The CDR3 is CASSPRTGNFGYNEQFF. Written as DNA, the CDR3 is TGTGCCAGCTCACCCCGGACAGGGAATTTCGGGTACAATGAGCAGTTCTTC.

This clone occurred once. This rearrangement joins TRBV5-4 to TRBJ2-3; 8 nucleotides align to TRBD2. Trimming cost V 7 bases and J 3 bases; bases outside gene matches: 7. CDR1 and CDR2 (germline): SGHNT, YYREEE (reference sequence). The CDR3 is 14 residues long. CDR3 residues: CASPSGSITDTQYF. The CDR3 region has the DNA TGTGCCAGCCCGAGCGGGAGTATAACAGATACGCAGTATTTT.

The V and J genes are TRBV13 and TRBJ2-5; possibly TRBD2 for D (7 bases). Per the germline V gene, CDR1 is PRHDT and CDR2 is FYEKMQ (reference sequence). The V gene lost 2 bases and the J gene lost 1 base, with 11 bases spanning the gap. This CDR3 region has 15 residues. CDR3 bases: TGTGCCAGCAGCTTAAAGGGGGAGGGCCAAGAGACCCAGTACTTC. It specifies CASSLKGEGQETQYF. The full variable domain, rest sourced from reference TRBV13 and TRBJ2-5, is AAGVIQSPRHLIKEKRETATLKCYPIPRHDTVYWYQQGPGQDPQFLISFYEKMQSDKGSIPDRFSAQQFSDYHSELNMSSLELGDSALYFCASSLKGEGQETQYFGPGTRLLVL.